Sequencing of this T cell receptor (beta chain) was carried out in a study of spatial heterogeneity in lung cancer. Study results and caveats: Counts of expanded intratumoral alpha and beta TCRs tracked tumor mutation counts.

Unique molecular identifiers, one per molecule, were present on every TCR cDNA molecule. TCRdb recomputed calls from the 5' RACE reads with MiXCR, one row per CDR3 protein. Among about 100,000 distinct CDR3 sequences listed, approximately 4.4% were seen once. This clonotype was found many times. Its matching antigen is unknown. One junction end does not reproduce the germline sequence, and a read error may be involved. Regarding time point: sample taken at primary tumor resection. The donor group consisted of over 55 patients who had untreated, early-stage non-small cell lung cancer. Tumor, nontumor lung or frozen PBMC supplied whole RNA that was sequenced unsorted. The CDR3 is 14 residues long. Germline assignment: CDR1 KGHSH and CDR2 LQKENI.

This sequence was found in a male donor with early-stage non-small cell lung cancer. Sequences were derived from lung tumor tissue, sampled at surgery. V gene TRBV18 combines with J gene TRBJ2-1; TRBD2 matches 12 bases. This CDR3 reads CASSQTSGSSEEFF. CDR3 coding DNA: TGTGCCAGCTCCCAGACTAGCGGGAGCTCTGAGGAGTTCTTC.